There are many counts of the clone carrying this T cell receptor (beta chain). The antigen is undetermined. Axillary draining lymph nodes of breast cancer patients supplied the node samples. The J segment lost 1 base and the V segment lost 4 bases, leaving 1 base of the junction unmatched. Germline V gene data show CDR1 as MGHRA and CDR2 as YSYEKL. There are 16 residues in the CDR3. TCRdb recomputed calls from the multiplex PCR reads with MiXCR, one row per CDR3 protein. The sample has about 220,000 distinct CDR3 sequences, under 40% seen once. The sample comes from a study of breast tumors, draining lymph nodes, adjacent tissues. Study-wide results and caveats: Data fit most tumor T cells coming from lymph node, expanding in tumor. The lymph node origin of tumor T cells was framed as consistent with a hypothesis, not demonstrated. Tumor repertoires ranked between lymph nodes and nontumor tissue in diversity, with V and J gene preferences. Luminal-like breast cancer showed significantly higher tumor–nontumor repertoire similarity than basal-like.

The source material was axillary lymph node tissue. The J gene is TRBJ2-5, the V gene TRBV4-1; 15 nucleotides agree with TRBD2. This receptor was obtained from a female donor with breast cancer. Some clones in this sample may be carry-over from other donors' samples. CDR3 in DNA: TGCGCCAGCAGCCGGGGACTAGCGGGAGGCCAAGAGACCCAGTACTTC. This sequence encodes CASSRGLAGGQETQYF.